The 3 T cell receptor beta chains listed next were all sequenced from one sample in a study of CD8+CD57+ T cells in acquired aplastic anemia. Genomic DNA was employed as the template in profiling TCR beta VDJ and CDR3. TCRdb re-analysed the reads in MiXCR, keeping a single row per CDR3 protein. The sample includes 150,000 to 200,000 distinct CDR3 sequences, 55% to 70% of them seen just once. The sequencing input was sorted CD4+, CD8+, or CD8+CD57+ T cells (not recorded which) from PBMCs. The receptors were sampled from a human donor with severe aplastic anemia or a healthy control (not recorded which).

The chain carries TRBV24-1 and TRBJ2-2, with D maybe TRBD1 (6 bases). This CDR3 is 15 amino acids long. The germline gives CDR1 KGHDR, CDR2 SFDVKD. Trimming removed 1 base from V and 3 bases from J, with 8 bases in between. The CDR3 DNA reads TGTGCCACCAGTGATTTCAACAGGGACACCGGGGAGCTGTTTTTT. It is translated as CATSDFNRDTGELFF.

The table lists this clonotype with a few counts. The chain is built from TRBV6-1 and TRBJ1-3; D remains ambiguous. This CDR3 has 17 residues. V was clipped by 1 base and J by 0 bases, with 13 bases between them. CDR1 is MNHNS and CDR2 is SASEGT in the germline V gene. This CDR3 reads CASSEDGGAFSGNTIYF. The CDR3 DNA follows: TGTGCCAGCAGTGAAGATGGAGGAGCCTTCTCTGGAAACACCATATATTTT.

This clonotype was picked up a small number of times. The chain combines TRBV20-1 with TRBJ2-3, with TRBD2 matching 10 bases. Germline V gives CDR1 DFQATT, CDR2 SNEGSKA (reference sequence). V was pared by 5 bases and J by 2 bases, with 4 bases of the junction left unmatched. The CDR3 has 14 amino acids. The CDR3 protein is CSADGLADTDTQYF. For the CDR3, the DNA is TGCAGTGCTGACGGACTAGCGGACACAGATACGCAGTATTTT.